Each of the 29 T cell receptor beta chains below was sequenced from the same sample in a study of T cell responses to AZD1222 COVID-19 vaccine. The table came from immunoSEQ multiplex PCR; TCRdb's copy has only in-frame clones and leaves some out. The sample shows over 100,000 clones, around 89% of them seen only once. Specimen: peripheral blood, collected on day 0 of AZD1222 vaccination. The receptors derive from an adult in good health.

CDR3 bases: TGTGCCAGCAGTTTTAGGGTTCTGCAGTTCTTC. It codes for CASSFRVLQFF. This sequence joins TRBV12-3 or TRBV12-4 and TRBJ2-1; D is unclear. The CDR3 runs 11 residues. V dropped 3 bases and J dropped 12 bases, with 9 bases sitting between them.

This clone was detected only once. This rearrangement joins TRBV28 to TRBJ1-1; 8 nucleotides agree with TRBD1. The CDR3 length is 16 residues. Germline V lookup: CDR1 MDHEN, CDR2 SYDVKM. The V segment lost 6 bases and the J segment 0 bases; nucleotides outside the gene matches: 9. CDR3 residues: CASRPGGVGMNTEAFF. The CDR3 DNA follows: TGTGCCAGCAGACCAGGGGGCGTAGGGATGAACACTGAAGCTTTCTTT.

The chain is built from TRBV19 and TRBJ1-6; 9 bases map to TRBD1. V lost 3 bases and J lost 7; bases outside the gene matches: 7. The CDR3 length is 16 residues. CDR1 is LNHDA, CDR2 SQIVND, per germline (reference sequence). The CDR3 region has the DNA TGTGCCAGTAGTATCCTAGACAGGGGGAGGAATTCACCCCTCCACTTT. Encoded protein: CASSILDRGRNSPLHF.

The chain employs TRBV7-8 and TRBJ1-5; 9 bases are a match to TRBD1. Germline V gene data show CDR1 as SGHVS and CDR2 as FQNEAQ. The CDR3 runs 16 residues. Unmatched junction bases numbered 7, after V lost 0 bases and J lost 7 bases. In DNA form, the CDR3 reads TGTGCCAGCAGCTTAGCGGGGACAGGGCCGGGGCAGCCCCAGCATTTT. It is translated as CASSLAGTGPGQPQHF.

V and J are TRBV7-3 and TRBJ2-6, with D unresolved. Germline V CDR1 and CDR2: SGHTA, FQGTGA. The V gene lost 5 bases and the J gene lost 0 bases, with 8 bases spanning the gap. The CDR3 loop spans 15 amino acids. The CDR3 region is CASSPGFSGANVLTF. CDR3 nucleotides: TGTGCCAGCAGCCCAGGTTTCTCTGGGGCCAACGTCCTGACTTTC.

The chain is built from TRBV5-5 and TRBJ2-7, with 8 bases matching TRBD1. This CDR3 has 14 amino acids. V trimming: 4 bases; J trimming: 4 bases; junction bases outside the gene matches: 7. Per the germline V gene, CDR1 is SGHKS and CDR2 is YYEKEE (reference sequence). The CDR3 DNA reads TGTGCCAGCAGCACCGGGACAGGCCTATACGAGCAGTACTTC. Translated, it gives CASSTGTGLYEQYF.

The chain uses TRBV5-1 and TRBJ2-7, with D tentatively TRBD1 (5 bases). This CDR3 region has 16 residues. Trimming left V 1 base short and J 0 bases short, with 14 bases between. Germline CDR1 SGHRS, CDR2 YFSETQ. CDR3: CASSLWTNQNSYEQYF. The CDR3 DNA follows: TGCGCCAGCAGCTTGTGGACAAACCAAAACTCCTACGAGCAGTACTTC. Combining the CDR3 with reference TRBV5-1 and TRBJ2-7 gives the whole variable domain KAGVTQTPRYLIKTRGQQVTLSCSPISGHRSVSWYQQTPGQGLQFLFEYFSETQRNKGNFPGRFSGRQFSNSRSEMNVSTLELGDSALYLCASSLWTNQNSYEQYFGPGTRLTVT.

CDR3 coding DNA: TGCGCCAGCAGCCAAGATGACAGGGGGAGGACTGAAGCTTTCTTT. Its translation: CASSQDDRGRTEAFF. The chain combines TRBV4-1 with TRBJ1-1, with 9 bases aligning to TRBD1. Trimming removed 0 bases from V and 5 bases from J; junction bases left unmatched: 4. Germline lookup yields CDR1 MGHRA and CDR2 YSYEKL. The CDR3 is 15 amino acids.

Of note for this clone: The sample holds other DNA sequences that translate to the same CDR3. The chain uses TRBV12-3 or TRBV12-4 and TRBJ1-2, with D perhaps matching TRBD1 (5 bases). V shed 3 bases and J shed 3 bases, with 8 bases lying between them. CDR3 length: 13 amino acids. CDR3 region: CASSFQGDYGYTF. In DNA, the CDR3 is TGTGCCAGCAGTTTTCAAGGGGACTATGGCTACACCTTC.

The chain recombines TRBV19 with TRBJ1-6, with TRBD1 identical over 8 bases. J gave up 0 bases and V 6 bases, and 16 bases lay outside the gene matches. The CDR3 sequence is 20 residues long. Germline V gives CDR1 LNHDA, CDR2 SQIVND (reference sequence). As DNA, the CDR3 is TGTGCCAGTAGCCAAATAGGCGGAAACAGGGGGAGCTCCTATAATTCACCCCTCCACTTT. Protein: CASSQIGGNRGSSYNSPLHF. The entire variable domain, with the rest obtained from reference TRBV19 and TRBJ1-6, is as follows: DGGITQSPKYLFRKEGQNVTLSCEQNLNHDAMYWYRQDPGQGLRLIYYSQIVNDFQKGDIAEGYSVSREKKESFPLTVTSAQKNPTAFYLCASSQIGGNRGSSYNSPLHFGNGTRLTVT.

A note on this clone: This sample includes further DNA sequences coding for the same CDR3. The genes are TRBV5-1 and TRBJ1-3, with D hard to call. Trimming stripped 1 base from V and 0 bases from J, with 5 bases between. The CDR3 loop spans 14 amino acids. The germline V gene encodes CDR1 SGHRS and CDR2 YFSETQ. DNA for the CDR3: TGCGCCAGCAGCTTGCAAAGCTCTGGAAACACCATATATTTT. It is translated as CASSLQSSGNTIYF.

V and J are TRBV5-1 and TRBJ2-7; 10 nucleotides line up with TRBD2. V dropped 3 bases and J dropped 0; count of bases not matched to a gene: 3. The CDR3 is made up of 15 amino acids. Germline V gene sequence: CDR1 SGHRS, CDR2 YFSETQ. CDR3 sequence (DNA): TGCGCCAGCAGCTCTAGCGGGGGCCGCTCCTACGAGCAGTACTTC. As protein: CASSSSGGRSYEQYF.

In nucleotides, the CDR3 is TGCGCCAGCAGCTCTCTAGCGGGGGGACGTACCGGGGAGCTGTTTTTT. Translating it yields CASSSLAGGRTGELFF. The genes are TRBV5-1 and TRBJ2-2, with 11 positions matching TRBD2. This CDR3 spans 16 amino acids. Germline CDR1 is SGHRS and CDR2 is YFSETQ. V dropped 3 bases and J dropped 5; count of bases not matched to a gene: 6.

The chain joins TRBV7-2 to TRBJ2-5, with 11 bases lining up with TRBD2. The germline V gene has CDR1 SGHTA and CDR2 FQGNSA. The CDR3 totals 15 residues. Unmatched junction bases numbered 4, after V lost 3 bases and J lost 4 bases. CDR3 sequence (DNA): TGTGCCAGCAGCTTTCCGACTAGCGGGGCAGAGACCCAGTACTTC. Translated: CASSFPTSGAETQYF.

The chain employs TRBV27 and TRBJ2-7, with TRBD1 matching over 8 bases. V lost 8 bases to trimming and J lost 1 base; unmatched junction nucleotides: 10. This CDR3 is built from 15 residues. Germline V gene data show CDR1 as MNHEY and CDR2 as SMNVEV (reference sequence). In DNA, the CDR3 is TGTGCCAGCTGCCCTGGGACAGGACTTTCCTACGAGCAGTACTTC. It yields the protein CASCPGTGLSYEQYF.

This clone was seen once. This chain uses TRBV9 with TRBJ2-1; D possibly corresponds to TRBD1 (6 bases). V was clipped by 7 bases and J by 0 bases, with 14 bases between them. Germline V gene lookup returns CDR1 SGDLS and CDR2 YYNGEE. This CDR3 has 15 residues. CDR3 DNA: TGTGCCAGCGATTTGACAGGTAGCTCCTACAATGAGCAGTTCTTC. This sequence encodes CASDLTGSSYNEQFF.

The chain employs TRBV7-9 and TRBJ2-1; D is ambiguous. The CDR3 sequence is 14 residues long. V was shortened by 5 bases and J by 4 bases, with 12 bases between the two germline ends. Germline assignment: CDR1 SEHNR and CDR2 FQNEAQ (reference sequence). In DNA, the CDR3 is TGTGCCAGCAGCCTCCAACCGCCGTACAATGAGCAGTTCTTC. Translation: CASSLQPPYNEQFF.

V and J are TRBV18 and TRBJ2-4; D might be TRBD2 (5 bases). The ends were cut back, 5 bases at V and 6 bases at J, with 14 bases in the middle. Germline CDR1 KGHSH, CDR2 LQKENI. The CDR3 is 14 amino acids. The chain's CDR3 is CASSGSASRNIQYF. CDR3 DNA: TGTGCCAGCTCAGGGAGTGCTAGTAGAAACATTCAGTACTTC.

V gene TRBV7-9 combines with J gene TRBJ1-4; 12 nucleotides align to TRBD1. In germline, CDR1 is SEHNR, CDR2 FQNEAQ (reference sequence). The CDR3 length is 19 residues. With V trimmed by 5 bases and J by 6 bases, 16 bases remained unmatched. CDR3 residues: CASSRITGTGGAVDEKLFF. CDR3 nucleotides: TGTGCCAGCAGCCGCATAACCGGGACAGGGGGCGCCGTCGATGAAAAACTGTTTTTT.

This rearrangement joins TRBV5-1 to TRBJ2-7; D is possibly TRBD1 (6 bases). Germline values: CDR1 SGHRS, CDR2 YFSETQ. V was cut by 0 bases and J by 5 bases, with 12 bases left in between. The CDR3 is made up of 14 amino acids. This CDR3 is CASSLVQGSDEQYF. The CDR3 bases are TGCGCCAGCAGCTTGGTCCAGGGGTCCGACGAGCAGTACTTC.

This clone is a singleton in its sample. This sequence joins TRBV12-3 or TRBV12-4 and TRBJ1-1; weak D call: TRBD1 (5 bases). The CDR3 is 13 residues long. Trimming removed 3 bases at V and 4 bases at J, with 9 bases between. CDR3 amino acids: CASSFNGGTEAFF. In nucleotides, the CDR3 is TGTGCCAGCAGTTTCAATGGGGGCACTGAAGCTTTCTTT.

The chain has TRBV5-1 and TRBJ2-5; 8 bases match TRBD2. The CDR3 extends over 13 amino acids. Trimming took 2 bases from V and 5 from J; bases not matched to a gene: 2. Germline values: CDR1 SGHRS, CDR2 YFSETQ. CDR3 bases: TGCGCCAGCAGCTTTAGCGGGGCCGAGACCCAGTACTTC. As protein: CASSFSGAETQYF.

The CDR3 loop reads CASASSGGLGSNQPQHF. In DNA form, the CDR3 reads TGTGCCAGCGCCTCAAGCGGGGGGTTAGGTAGCAATCAGCCCCAGCATTTT. The chain combines TRBV7-9 with TRBJ1-5; D is perhaps TRBD1 (5 bases). CDR3 length: 17 residues. Trimming took off 8 bases at V and 0 bases at J, with 20 bases between the two ends. Germline V gene sequence: CDR1 SEHNR, CDR2 FQNEAQ (reference sequence). Full variable domain (outside the CDR3, taken from reference TRBV7-9 and TRBJ1-5): DTGVSQNPRHKITKRGQNVTFRCDPISEHNRLYWYRQTLGQGPEFLTYFQNEAQLEKSRLLSDRFSAERPKGSFSTLEIQRTEQGDSAMYLCASASSGGLGSNQPQHFGDGTRLSIL.

This chain joins TRBV12-3 or TRBV12-4 and TRBJ2-7; D remains unclear. Trimming left V 6 bases short and J 8 bases short, with 14 bases between. The CDR3 sequence is 12 residues long. The CDR3 nucleotides are TGTGCCAGCAGCCAAACCTCAACTAAGCAGTACTTC. This gives the protein CASSQTSTKQYF.

This clone was recorded only once. It may be a read error: a sequence one base away is much more abundant. The rearrangement uses TRBV13 and TRBJ2-7; D is undetermined. This CDR3 spans 11 amino acids. CDR1 and CDR2 from the germline V gene are PRHDT and FYEKMQ (reference sequence). Between the trimmed V and J ends, which lost 5 bases and 2 bases, there was a span of 4 bases. The CDR3, as DNA: TGTGCCAGCAGCCTAACCTACGAGCAGTACTTC. Amino acid sequence: CASSLTYEQYF. Full variable domain (missing parts from reference TRBV13 and TRBJ2-7): AAGVIQSPRHLIKEKRETATLKCYPIPRHDTVYWYQQGPGQDPQFLISFYEKMQSDKGSIPDRFSAQQFSDYHSELNMSSLELGDSALYFCASSLTYEQYFGPGTRLTVT.

The chain couples TRBV7-6 to TRBJ1-4, with D unresolved. Germline-derived CDR1 and CDR2 are SGHVS and FNYEAQ. There are 16 residues in the CDR3. V lost 2 bases and J 2 bases, leaving 12 bases between the germline ends. CDR3 DNA: TGTGCCAGCAGCTTATGGGGTGCGAGGACTAATGAAAAACTGTTTTTT. This encodes CASSLWGARTNEKLFF.

The V gene is TRBV7-9, the J gene TRBJ1-2; no reliable D call. The CDR3 sequence is 17 residues long. The V end was cut by 1 base, the J end by 3 bases, with 18 bases between. In germline, CDR1 is SEHNR, CDR2 FQNEAQ (reference sequence). The CDR3 DNA reads TGTGCCAGCAGCTTAGTGGAGCATAGTGTAGATGACTATGGCTACACCTTC. Protein product: CASSLVEHSVDDYGYTF. The full variable domain, with the rest looked up from reference TRBV7-9 and TRBJ1-2, is DTGVSQNPRHKITKRGQNVTFRCDPISEHNRLYWYRQTLGQGPEFLTYFQNEAQLEKSRLLSDRFSAERPKGSFSTLEIQRTEQGDSAMYLCASSLVEHSVDDYGYTFGSGTRLTVV.

This clone occurred once. The rearrangement joins TRBV29-1 to TRBJ2-2; the match to TRBD2 covers 8 bases. CDR1 and CDR2 from the germline V gene are SQVTM and ANQGSEA. After removal of 6 bases from V and 6 bases from J, the junction contained 9 bases not matched to a gene. The CDR3 contains 14 residues. The CDR3 nucleotides read TGCAGCGTCATAGGGACTAGTGTTTCCGGGGAGCTGTTTTTT. Translated: CSVIGTSVSGELFF.

The rearrangement joins TRBV10-2 to TRBJ2-1; D gene unclear. Per the germline V gene, CDR1 is WSHSY and CDR2 is SAAADI. V was shortened by 10 bases and J by 4 bases, with 11 bases between the two germline ends. This CDR3 has 12 amino acids. CDR3 DNA: TGCGCCATCGGACGGCAGTACAATGAGCAGTTCTTC. Its translation is CAIGRQYNEQFF.